This paragraph covers one TCR beta chain sequence. Its antigen is unknown. The length of the CDR3 is 14 residues. Germline V gene data show CDR1 as LNHDA and CDR2 as SQIVND (reference sequence). V dropped 7 bases and J dropped 8; count of bases not matched to a gene: 8. This entry is derived from a study of T cell responses to AZD1222 COVID-19 vaccine. Points from the study as a whole: Only six or seven AZD1222 recipients tested seropositive at baseline.

The data were produced by immunoSEQ multiplex PCR, yet TCRdb's version contains in-frame clones alone and is incomplete. The data show some 150,000 clones, roughly 90% seen once. The source of this sequence is an adult who received the AZD1222 COVID-19 vaccine. This sequence joins TRBV19 and TRBJ1-2; TRBD1 matches 12 bases. The sequences come from peripheral blood, collected 28 days after the second AZD1222 dose. The CDR3 DNA reads as TGTGCCAGTACACCCGGGACAGGGGGCCGCGGCTACACCTTC. Its protein is CASTPGTGGRGYTF.